One and the same sample provided the 29 T cell receptor beta chains below, sequenced in a study of cytomegalovirus exposure and HLA in healthy donors (dated by TCRdb to 2017 to 2019). The library was generated by the immunoSEQ multiplex PCR assay. For the multiplex PCR, a mixture combining 60 forward primers for TCR Vbeta segments and 13 reverse primers for TCR Jbeta segments was used. The immuneACCESS repertoire file appears here via TCRdb, limited to in-frame rearrangements. These files lack a portion of the clones; in checked studies, under half of the deficit traces to unresolved V genes, and the cause of the others is not known. This sample comprises about 160,000 clones, roughly 87% of them detected only once. In total, the top ten clones hold roughly 1.6% of the sample. The sequenced material came from PBMCs. Receptors were obtained from a girl between 10 and 17 years old in good health and CMV-seropositive.

The chain uses TRBV5-6 and TRBJ2-7; D possibly corresponds to TRBD2 (6 bases). Germline assignment: CDR1 SGHDT and CDR2 YYEEEE. V shed 4 bases and J shed 4 bases, with 15 bases lying between them. This CDR3 has 14 amino acids. CDR3 in DNA: TGTGCCAGCAGCGCGGGACGGTCAGGATACGAGCAGTACTTC. Amino acids: CASSAGRSGYEQYF.

To note about this clone: A read error may account for a junction end that differs from germline. The chain links TRBV2 to TRBJ2-2; TRBD1 matches at 11 bases. CDR3 size: 15 residues. In germline, CDR1 is SNHLY, CDR2 FYNNEI. DNA for the CDR3: TGTGCCGGCAGTACCGGGACAGGGGGTACCGGGGAGCTGTTTTTT. Its translation is CAGSTGTGGTGELFF.

The chain couples TRBV9 to TRBJ2-1; 11 bases align to TRBD2. J lost 4 bases, V lost 3 bases, and 12 bases had no gene match. Germline loops: CDR1 SGDLS, CDR2 YYNGEE. CDR3 size: 18 residues. CDR3 DNA sequence: TGTGCCAGCAGCGAGCCCCGGTCTCTAGCGGGGGGATACAATGAGCAGTTCTTC. It translates to CASSEPRSLAGGYNEQFF.

The genes are TRBV27 and TRBJ2-7, with TRBD2 identical over 8 bases. The CDR3 runs to 13 residues. J was trimmed by 5 bases and V by 4 bases; bases with no gene match: 4. Germline V lookup: CDR1 MNHEY, CDR2 SMNVEV (reference sequence). CDR3 DNA sequence: TGTGCCAGCAGTTATCGCGGGAGGAACGAGCAGTACTTC. This gives the protein CASSYRGRNEQYF.

A note on this clone: One end of the junction is discordant with germline, which a read error may explain. J is TRBJ2-7 and V is TRBV10-1; 10 bases match TRBD1. The CDR3 is 12 residues long. The germline gives CDR1 WNHNN, CDR2 SYGVQD (reference sequence). The CDR3 DNA is TGCGCCAGCAGTGAGTCGGGACAGGGGCGAGCCTTC. This sequence encodes CASSESGQGRAF.

This clone was found once. The chain combines TRBV5-6 with TRBJ1-1; 9 bases agree with TRBD1. V trimming: 4 bases; J trimming: 4 bases; junction bases outside the gene matches: 14. This CDR3 is 17 amino acids long. Germline V gene data show CDR1 as SGHDT and CDR2 as YYEEEE. This chain's CDR3 is CASSPVPGQGSSTEAFF. The CDR3 DNA reads as TGTGCCAGCAGCCCAGTCCCGGGACAGGGTTCGAGCACTGAAGCTTTCTTT.

The rearrangement joins TRBV6-1 to TRBJ1-1, with 10 positions matching TRBD1. This CDR3 comprises 14 residues. With 7 bases clipped from V and 4 bases from J, the junction kept 6 bases outside the gene matches. Germline loops: CDR1 MNHNS, CDR2 SASEGT. DNA of the CDR3: TGTGCCAGCACCGTTTGGACAGGGGGCACTGAAGCTTTCTTT. The encoded protein is CASTVWTGGTEAFF.

This chain joins TRBV28 and TRBJ2-7, with 7 bases lining up with TRBD2. V lost 1 base and J lost 3; bases outside the gene matches: 12. This CDR3 has 17 amino acids. Per germline, CDR1 MDHEN and CDR2 SYDVKM. Written as DNA, the CDR3 is TGTGCCAGCAGTTTATCCCGGGCTAGCGGTCAAATCTACGAGCAGTACTTC. Protein: CASSLSRASGQIYEQYF.

The DNA for the CDR3 is TGTGCCAGCAGTTCTTTAGCGGGAGAGTACAATGAGCAGTTCTTC. It yields the protein CASSSLAGEYNEQFF. The chain uses TRBV28 and TRBJ2-1; 9 positions match TRBD2. V trimming: 4 bases; J trimming: 4 bases; junction bases outside the gene matches: 5. Germline V gene data show CDR1 as MDHEN and CDR2 as SYDVKM. This CDR3 is 15 amino acids long. The variable domain in full, with the rest retrieved from reference TRBV28 and TRBJ2-1, is DVKVTQSSRYLVKRTGEKVFLECVQDMDHENMFWYRQDPGLGLRLIYFSYDVKMKEKGDIPEGYSVSREKKERFSLILESASTNQTSMYLCASSSLAGEYNEQFFGPGTRLTVL.

V and J are TRBV6-1 and TRBJ1-2, with 8 bases fitting TRBD1. The germline V gene encodes CDR1 MNHNS and CDR2 SASEGT. The CDR3 contains 13 residues. J lost 2 bases, V lost 6 bases, and 2 bases had no gene match. DNA of the CDR3: TGTGCCAGCAGGCGGGACAGGAACTATGGCTACACCTTC. Its translation is CASRRDRNYGYTF.

The CDR3 bases are TGTGCCATCAGTGAGTCTGGTCGCCCTCTCATACACTACGAGCAGTACTTC. Protein sequence: CAISESGRPLIHYEQYF. The chain carries TRBV10-3 and TRBJ2-7; D gene unclear. CDR1 is ENHRY and CDR2 is SYGVKD in the germline V gene. Trimming removed 0 bases at V and 3 bases at J, with 18 bases between. The CDR3 totals 17 residues.

The chain couples TRBV28 to TRBJ1-4; 11 bases match TRBD1. Germline V gene sequence: CDR1 MDHEN, CDR2 SYDVKM. Losses at the gene ends were 6 bases for V and 0 bases for J; bases not matched to a gene: 9. There are 18 residues in the CDR3. The CDR3 reads CASSTLRDRGTTNEKLFF. As DNA, the CDR3 is TGTGCCAGCAGCACCCTTAGGGACAGGGGGACAACTAATGAAAAACTGTTTTTT.

About this clone itself: One junction end disagrees with the germline gene, perhaps due to a read error. The V gene is TRBV5-6, the J gene TRBJ2-1, with 9 nucleotides matching TRBD2. CDR1 is SGHDT and CDR2 is YYEEEE in the germline V gene. The CDR3 extends over 18 amino acids. The CDR3 here is CANSFQALLAGQHNEQFF. CDR3 nucleotides: TGTGCCAACAGCTTTCAAGCGCTACTAGCGGGTCAACACAATGAGCAGTTCTTC.

In its sample, this clone was seen a few times. V usage is TRBV6-5 and J usage is TRBJ1-5; TRBD1 might be the D (5 bases). In germline, CDR1 is MNHEY, CDR2 SVGAGI. V was shortened by 6 bases and J by 4 bases, with 7 bases between the two germline ends. The CDR3 loop spans 12 amino acids. DNA of the CDR3: TGTGCCAGCAGCACAGGAAATCAGCCCCAGCATTTT. Its translation is CASSTGNQPQHF.

The V call is TRBV19, the J call TRBJ2-3; weak D call: TRBD2 (6 bases). The CDR3 spans 15 residues. V lost 5 bases, J lost 0 bases, and 12 bases lay in between. CDR1 and CDR2 (germline): LNHDA, SQIVND (reference sequence). In DNA, the CDR3 is TGTGCCAGTAGTGCGACTAGGTCTAGCACAGATACGCAGTATTTT. It is translated as CASSATRSSTDTQYF.

This chain joins TRBV6-5 and TRBJ2-7; 8 nucleotides agree with TRBD2. Looked up from germline, CDR1 is MNHEY and CDR2 is SVGAGI. The CDR3 is made up of 13 amino acids. J was trimmed by 0 bases and V by 6 bases; bases with no gene match: 1. The CDR3 DNA follows: TGTGCCAGCAGGGGACTAGACTCCTACGAGCAGTACTTC. This encodes CASRGLDSYEQYF.

The V gene is TRBV6-1, the J gene TRBJ1-1; 10 bases align to TRBD1. CDR1 MNHNS and CDR2 SASEGT come from the germline V gene. The V gene end was trimmed by 4 bases and the J gene end by 5 bases; junction bases not matched to a gene: 4. The CDR3 contains 14 residues. This chain's CDR3 is CASSVDRGQTEAFF. CDR3 nucleotides: TGTGCCAGCAGTGTTGACAGGGGGCAAACTGAAGCTTTCTTT.

V gene TRBV5-6 combines with J gene TRBJ2-7; 9 nucleotides match TRBD2. The CDR3 has 14 residues. CDR1 and CDR2 (germline): SGHDT, YYEEEE. J gave up 2 bases and V 5 bases, and 5 bases lay outside the gene matches. CDR3 nucleotides: TGTGCCAGCAGACGGGCGGGAGGGGCCTACGAGCAGTACTTC. Translation: CASRRAGGAYEQYF.

This chain joins TRBV9 and TRBJ2-3, with 8 bases aligning to TRBD2. Germline V CDR1 and CDR2: SGDLS, YYNGEE. This CDR3 contains 16 residues. V shed 4 bases and J 2 bases; nucleotides not matched to a gene: 9. DNA for the CDR3: TGTGCCAGCAGCTACCCTGGACTAGCCCTCACAGATACGCAGTATTTT. As protein: CASSYPGLALTDTQYF.

The chain links TRBV25-1 to TRBJ1-1, with D possibly matching TRBD1 (5 bases). Trimming removed 6 bases from V and 3 bases from J, with 11 bases in between. The CDR3 has 13 residues. CDR1 MGHDK and CDR2 SYGVNS come from the germline V gene. CDR3 DNA sequence: TGTGCCAGCAGAGGGGAGGAATACACTGAAGCTTTCTTT. This codes for CASRGEEYTEAFF.

The rearrangement links TRBV2 to TRBJ1-1; D is ambiguous. Germline V gene lookup returns CDR1 SNHLY and CDR2 FYNNEI. The V end lost 2 bases, the J end lost 11 bases, and 15 bases lay between the germline ends. The CDR3 is 13 amino acids. The DNA of the CDR3 is TGTGCCAGCAGTGAACAGGACTTTTCCCCCGCTTTCTTT. Translating it yields CASSEQDFSPAFF.

The V call is TRBV6-5, the J call TRBJ1-5, with TRBD1 identical over 8 bases. There are 13 residues in the CDR3. The J segment lost 7 bases and the V segment lost 6 bases, leaving 5 bases of the junction unmatched. Germline V gives CDR1 MNHEY, CDR2 SVGAGI. The CDR3 here is CASSRGPGQPQHF. Here the CDR3 DNA reads TGTGCCAGCAGCAGGGGGCCCGGGCAGCCCCAGCATTTT.

In the case of this clone: Compared with germline, one end of the junction differs, possibly owing to a read error. J is TRBJ2-2 and V is TRBV7-7; the match to TRBD1 covers 10 bases. CDR1 is SSHAT, CDR2 FNYEAQ, per germline (reference sequence). The CDR3 covers 16 residues. Here the CDR3 reads CASSPSGDRGGGELFF. DNA of the CDR3: TGTGCTAGCAGCCCCTCGGGGGACAGGGGTGGCGGGGAGCTGTTTTTT.

This clone was seen a few times. The rearrangement uses TRBV9 and TRBJ2-3; the D is unclear. The germline CDR1 and CDR2 sequences are SGDLS and YYNGEE. V dropped 0 bases and J dropped 4 bases, with 9 bases sitting between them. The CDR3 spans 14 residues. The CDR3 DNA is TGTGCCAGCAGCGTAGCTACTTCGGCAGATACGCAGTATTTT. Translation: CASSVATSADTQYF.

The chain combines TRBV4-2 with TRBJ2-5; TRBD2 might be the D (6 bases). The V and J ends lost 5 bases and 3 bases respectively, with 13 bases between them. The CDR3 covers 14 residues. Germline CDR1 is LGHNA and CDR2 is YNFKEQ. CDR3 loop: CASSAGRAKETQYF. Here the CDR3 DNA reads TGTGCCAGCAGCGCGGGACGTGCGAAAGAGACCCAGTACTTC.

The chain recombines TRBV6-6 with TRBJ2-1; D not certain. V dropped 0 bases and J dropped 3 bases, with 6 bases sitting between them. This CDR3 is 14 amino acids long. Germline CDR1 is MNHNY and CDR2 is SVGAGI (reference sequence). The CDR3: CASSYSRVYNEQFF. The CDR3 DNA sequence: TGTGCCAGCAGTTACTCCCGGGTCTACAATGAGCAGTTCTTC.

The CDR3 DNA follows: TGTGCCAGCCGAGGACTAGCGGGAGGAGTGGGGGACTACGAGCAGTACTTC. Residues: CASRGLAGGVGDYEQYF. The chain links TRBV11-2 to TRBJ2-7; TRBD2 aligns across 14 bases. Germline V CDR1 and CDR2: SGHAT, FQNNGV. J gave up 3 bases and V 8 bases, and 12 bases lay outside the gene matches. This CDR3 spans 17 amino acids.

The J gene is TRBJ1-1, the V gene TRBV28, with 11 bases fitting TRBD1. Germline CDR1 and CDR2: MDHEN and SYDVKM. V was pared by 5 bases and J by 3 bases, with 11 bases of the junction left unmatched. CDR3 length equals 17 residues. The CDR3 loop reads CASSEVGTGGIDTEAFF. CDR3 nucleotide sequence: TGTGCCAGCAGTGAGGTCGGGACAGGGGGTATCGACACTGAAGCTTTCTTT. The full variable domain, with the rest looked up from reference TRBV28 and TRBJ1-1, is DVKVTQSSRYLVKRTGEKVFLECVQDMDHENMFWYRQDPGLGLRLIYFSYDVKMKEKGDIPEGYSVSREKKERFSLILESASTNQTSMYLCASSEVGTGGIDTEAFFGQGTRLTVV.

The rearrangement uses TRBV7-8 and TRBJ2-6, with D possibly matching TRBD1 (5 bases). The CDR3 runs 20 residues. Germline values: CDR1 SGHVS, CDR2 FQNEAQ. Trimming shortened V by 4 bases and J by 3 bases, and 25 bases separated the two germline ends. CDR3 nucleotides: TGTGCCAGCAGCTCTCCCCCCTGGGCAGGCCCAGGGTATGGGGCCAACGTCCTGACTTTC. This encodes CASSSPPWAGPGYGANVLTF.